The 20 T cell receptor beta chains below come from one sample, sequenced in a study of T-cell reconstitution after alpha-beta-depleted transplantation in children (dated by TCRdb to about 2016). The treatment or condition label, as the study defines it: allogeneic hematopoietic cell transplantation with graft depleted of TCRalphabeta T cells and CD19 B cells. The library came from PCR. The sequencer was an Illumina HiSeq 2500. To normalize quantification of the TCRbeta repertoire, the TCR libraries were built with molecular barcoding that relied on unique molecular identifiers. TCRdb reanalyzed the raw reads on its own, using fastp at Q25 for trimming and MiXCR for clone calling, and kept in-frame beta chains. CDR3 protein duplicates are merged, each entry listing the most common genes and DNA. A total of about 600,000 distinct CDR3 sequences appear in this sample, 23% of them only once. Jointly, the top ten make up 13% to 15% of the sample.

The specimen was PBMCs, mostly from graft donor cells, collected 360 days after TCRalphabeta/CD19-depleted stem cell transplant. Receptor source: a boy in the first two years of life who had a stem cell transplant for acute myeloid leukemia, so the T cells may come from the graft donor.

This clonotype has a handful of counts. The J gene is TRBJ2-1, the V gene TRBV5-1, with 9 bases matching TRBD2. V gave up 2 bases and J gave up 4 bases; unmatched junction bases: 16. Germline V CDR1 and CDR2: SGHRS, YFSETQ. CDR3 size: 19 residues. The CDR3 nucleotides are TGCGCCAGCAGCTTCAATCCGGGACTAGCTTCGACCCCTTACAATGAGCAGTTCTTC. The encoded protein is CASSFNPGLASTPYNEQFF.

This clonotype was observed at least ten times. The chain combines TRBV20-1 with TRBJ2-3; 8 bases agree with TRBD1. Germline loops: CDR1 DFQATT, CDR2 SNEGSKA (reference sequence). The CDR3 is 14 residues long. V lost 2 bases and J lost 2; bases outside the gene matches: 3. The CDR3 region is CSARWQGATDTQYF. DNA of the CDR3: TGCAGTGCTAGATGGCAGGGGGCCACAGATACGCAGTATTTT.

This rearrangement joins TRBV28 to TRBJ1-2; D not certain. V was trimmed by 7 bases and J by 2 bases, leaving 17 bases between them. From germline, CDR1 is MDHEN and CDR2 SYDVKM. The CDR3 has 15 residues. Here the CDR3 DNA reads TGTGCCAGCATGAGTGTGGCAGGCTCAAACTATGGCTACACCTTC. The encoded protein is CASMSVAGSNYGYTF.

This clonotype came up many times. V gene TRBV10-3 combines with J gene TRBJ1-1; D gene unclear. The V end lost 5 bases, the J end lost 7 bases, and 11 bases lay between the germline ends. This CDR3 has 12 amino acids. CDR1 ENHRY and CDR2 SYGVKD come from the germline V gene. CDR3 nucleotide sequence: TGTGCCATCAGTCCCACCCCGAATGAAGCTTTCTTT. This codes for CAISPTPNEAFF.

This clonotype was counted between two and nine times. The J gene is TRBJ2-2, the V gene TRBV29-1, with 10 nucleotides matching TRBD2. Germline loops: CDR1 SQVTM, CDR2 ANQGSEA. The CDR3 is made up of 16 amino acids. The junction had 7 bases not matched to a gene; V was cut back by 3 bases and J by 3 bases. The CDR3 DNA reads TGCAGCGTTGAGGGTCTAGCGGGGGCCTACACCGGGGAGCTGTTTTTT. Translating gives CSVEGLAGAYTGELFF.

This clonotype was counted only a few times. The rearrangement links TRBV7-9 to TRBJ2-1; no definite D call. V was clipped by 1 base and J by 0 bases, with 13 bases between them. Germline CDR1 SEHNR, CDR2 FQNEAQ (reference sequence). CDR3 length: 17 residues. Written as DNA, the CDR3 is TGTGCCAGCAGCTTAGGCGATGGGGTCAGCTCCTACAATGAGCAGTTCTTC. It yields the protein CASSLGDGVSSYNEQFF.

J is TRBJ2-7 and V is TRBV4-1, with D perhaps TRBD2 (5 bases). CDR3 length: 16 residues. Germline V CDR1 and CDR2: MGHRA, YSYEKL. Trimming removed 1 base at V and 1 base at J, with 14 bases between. CDR3 sequence (DNA): TGCGCCAGCAGCCAAGTTCCCACGGGATATTCCTACGAGCAGTACGTC. Translation gives CASSQVPTGYSYEQYV.

The table lists this clonotype with many counts. The V call is TRBV20-1, the J call TRBJ2-1; 12 positions agree with TRBD2. The junction had 7 bases not matched to a gene; V was cut back by 0 bases and J by 7 bases. The germline V gene encodes CDR1 DFQATT and CDR2 SNEGSKA (reference sequence). The CDR3 covers 16 residues. The CDR3 DNA reads as TGCAGTGCTAGAGATTGGGGGACTAGCGGGCGTAATGAGCAGTTCTTC. This translates into CSARDWGTSGRNEQFF.

This clonotype was detected ten times or more. The V and J genes are TRBV12-3 or TRBV12-4 and TRBJ1-4; D uncertain. This CDR3 has 14 residues. The V end lost 4 bases, the J end lost 8 bases, and 14 bases lay between the germline ends. CDR3 sequence (DNA): TGTGCCAGCAGTTCCCCCCTCGGAGGGGAAAAACTGTTTTTT. The encoded protein is CASSSPLGGEKLFF.

The CDR3 loop reads CSARLAGGRYEQYF. CDR3 nucleotide sequence: TGCAGTGCTAGATTGGCAGGGGGCAGATACGAGCAGTACTTC. This chain connects TRBV20-1 to TRBJ2-7; 8 bases are shared with TRBD1. Germline V CDR1 and CDR2: DFQATT, SNEGSKA (reference sequence). The CDR3 contains 14 residues. J was trimmed by 4 bases and V by 2 bases; bases with no gene match: 7.

This clonotype was found a few times. The DNA for the CDR3 is TGTGCCAGCAAATCCCCCAGGACTTCCCGCACAGATACGCAGTATTTT. Translation: CASKSPRTSRTDTQYF. This chain uses TRBV6-1 with TRBJ2-3; tentative D call: TRBD2 (5 bases). The CDR3 consists of 16 residues. CDR1 and CDR2 from the germline V gene are MNHNS and SASEGT. V lost 7 bases and J lost 1, with 18 bases in between.

The chain combines TRBV9 with TRBJ2-1; 10 bases line up with TRBD1. The germline V gene has CDR1 SGDLS and CDR2 YYNGEE. The ends lost 2 bases at V and 4 bases at J; junction bases unmatched: 6. This CDR3 has 16 amino acids. Written as DNA, the CDR3 is TGTGCCAGCAGCGTCCCGGGACAGGGGACATACAATGAGCAGTTCTTC. This encodes CASSVPGQGTYNEQFF.

The chain couples TRBV5-6 to TRBJ2-6; TRBD1 matches at 10 bases. There are 17 residues in the CDR3. With V trimmed by 4 bases and J by 0 bases, 4 bases remained unmatched. Per the germline V gene, CDR1 is SGHDT and CDR2 is YYEEEE. The CDR3 loop is CASSKTGGVSGANVLTF. CDR3 bases: TGTGCCAGCAGCAAGACAGGGGGCGTCTCTGGGGCCAACGTCCTGACTTTC.

In its sample, this clonotype was seen a few times. This chain connects TRBV7-2 to TRBJ2-7, with 9 nucleotides matching TRBD1. Germline V gene lookup returns CDR1 SGHTA and CDR2 FQGNSA. This CDR3 spans 14 amino acids. V trimming: 7 bases; J trimming: 2 bases; junction bases outside the gene matches: 6. This CDR3 reads CASKGTGSPYEQYF. For the CDR3, the DNA is TGTGCCAGCAAAGGGACAGGGAGTCCCTACGAGCAGTACTTC.

The genes are TRBV28 and TRBJ2-7; tentative D call: TRBD2 (5 bases). Germline CDR1 and CDR2: MDHEN and SYDVKM. Between the trimmed V and J ends, which lost 4 bases and 3 bases, there was a span of 7 bases. The CDR3 sequence is 12 residues long. In nucleotides, the CDR3 is TGTGCCAGCAGTTCAGCGGTCTACGAGCAGTACGTC. Translating gives CASSSAVYEQYV.

This clonotype was recorded a few times. The V gene is TRBV6-1, the J gene TRBJ1-6; D is perhaps TRBD1 (6 bases). The CDR3 has 17 residues. Between the trimmed V and J ends, which lost 6 bases and 5 bases, there was a span of 20 bases. Germline CDR1 is MNHNS and CDR2 is SASEGT. The CDR3 nucleotides read TGTGCCAGCAGCCCCCCCCGACAGGAAGCAGATAATTCACCCCTCCACTTT. It yields the protein CASSPPRQEADNSPLHF.

This clonotype was seen only a few times. The V gene is TRBV20-1, the J gene TRBJ1-2; D unresolved. CDR3 length: 14 residues. Trimming took off 0 bases at V and 0 bases at J, with 8 bases between the two ends. CDR1 and CDR2 from the germline V gene are DFQATT and SNEGSKA (reference sequence). In DNA form, the CDR3 reads TGCAGTGCTAGAGATCCATCGGCTAACTATGGCTACACCTTC. It specifies CSARDPSANYGYTF.

This clonotype occurred a few times. CDR3 residues: CASSDPYEQYF. The CDR3 DNA reads as TGTGCCAGCAGTGATCCCTACGAGCAGTACTTC. The chain uses TRBV25-1 and TRBJ2-7; D gene uncertain. V was trimmed by 3 bases and J by 2 bases, leaving 2 bases between them. The CDR3 is 11 residues long. Per the germline V gene, CDR1 is MGHDK and CDR2 is SYGVNS.

This clonotype was seen repeatedly, ten times or more. CDR3 sequence: CASSPVRGEQFF. The CDR3 nucleotides are TGTGCCAGCAGTCCTGTTCGGGGTGAGCAGTTCTTC. The chain carries TRBV12-3 or TRBV12-4 and TRBJ2-1; weak D call: TRBD2 (5 bases). With 5 bases removed from V and 9 bases from J, the gap between germline ends came to 11 bases. This CDR3 has 12 amino acids.

In its sample, this clonotype was seen many times. J is TRBJ2-1 and V is TRBV20-1; no definite D call. CDR1 is DFQATT and CDR2 is SNEGSKA in the germline V gene (reference sequence). Trimming shortened V by 5 bases and J by 7 bases, and 18 bases separated the two germline ends. This CDR3 has 14 amino acids. In DNA, the CDR3 is TGCAGTGCTCCCCCCGGGCAGGCCAGGAATGAGCAGTTCTTC. Translating it yields CSAPPGQARNEQFF.